The clone carrying this TCR beta chain appeared many times. Amplified regions were TCR beta CDR3 sequences from RNA transcripts. HTBI primers were employed in a first-round RT-PCR of the TCR CDR3. TCRdb ran MiXCR on the multiplex PCR reads and lists one entry per CDR3 protein. Among about 610,000 distinct CDR3 sequences listed, roughly 14% were seen once. The PBMCs were sourced from fresh peripheral blood (about 10 ml). Germline CDR1 reads MNHEY; CDR2 reads SVGAGI. The V end was cut by 2 bases, the J end by 8 bases, with 18 bases between. The CDR3 covers 15 residues. This record belongs to a study of T cells in Graves' hyperthyroidism and ophthalmopathy.

The TCR sequence derives from a woman between 40 and 55 years old with Graves' ophthalmopathy. V gene TRBV6-5 combines with J gene TRBJ1-2; D not certain. The sample comprised blood. CDR3 coding DNA: TGTGCCAGCAGTTACGATCCCTACAGAGTCGGAGGCTACACCTTC. This encodes CASSYDPYRVGGYTF.